Listed below are T cell receptor beta chains from one sample, sequenced in a study of blood T cell repertoires in COVID-19. Using immunoSEQ multiplex PCR, the repertoire was profiled, and TCRdb retains in-frame clones only, with some absent. The sample holds some 120,000 clones, less than 85% seen once. The specimen sequenced was peripheral blood. These receptor sequences come from a young man with acute or convalescent COVID-19. Both conserved end residues are part of each CDR3. A D gene is named only where the DNA matches it firmly. Size is omitted from some rows. Given values are once, few, many or a class for expanded clones.

d_call	clone_size	v_call	j_call	cdr3_aa	cdr3_nt
.	.	TRBV7-3	TRBJ1-1	CASSFTGTEAFF	TGTGCCAGCAGCTTTACGGGGACTGAAGCTTTCTTT
TRBD2	.	TRBV5-6	TRBJ2-2	CASSLSREYTGELFF	TGTGCCAGCAGCTTGTCGCGGGAGTACACCGGGGAGCTGTTTTTT
.	.	TRBV7-2	TRBJ1-2	CASSFPGVAGYTF	TGTGCCAGCAGCTTCCCCGGGGTGGCTGGCTACACCTTC
TRBD1	.	TRBV4-1	TRBJ1-2	CASSQEDRLEGYTF	TGCGCCAGCAGCCAAGAGGACAGGTTGGAGGGCTACACCTTC
.	.	TRBV6-5	TRBJ2-5	CASRMGLQETQYF	TGTGCCAGCAGGATGGGACTCCAAGAGACCCAGTACTTC
TRBD1	few	TRBV6-5	TRBJ2-7	CASSPGQPGYEQYF	TGTGCCAGCAGTCCGGGACAGCCTGGGTACGAGCAGTACTTC
TRBD1	.	TRBV5-1	TRBJ2-4	CASSLTGEAKNIQYF	TGCGCCAGCAGCTTGACAGGGGAGGCCAAAAACATTCAGTACTTC
TRBD2	few	TRBV19	TRBJ2-4	CASSPGLAGRENIQYF	TGTGCCAGTAGCCCTGGACTAGCGGGAAGGGAAAACATTCAGTACTTC
.	once	TRBV7-9	TRBJ1-2	CASSLVPPVYGYTF	TGTGCCAGCAGCTTAGTCCCGCCAGTCTATGGCTACACCTTC
TRBD1	.	TRBV10-3	TRBJ2-2	CAITRGTDTGELFF	TGTGCCATCACCCGAGGGACAGACACCGGGGAGCTGTTTTTT
TRBD2	.	TRBV6-5	TRBJ2-5	CASSWGGSQTQYF	TGTGCCAGCAGTTGGGGCGGGAGTCAGACCCAGTACTTC
TRBD2	.	TRBV5-6	TRBJ2-5	CASSLDTGLAGAKTQYF	TGTGCCAGCAGCTTAGATACGGGACTAGCGGGAGCTAAGACCCAGTACTTC
TRBD2	.	TRBV11-2	TRBJ2-5	CASSSGTSQETQYF	TGTGCCAGCAGCTCCGGGACTAGCCAAGAGACCCAGTACTTC
TRBD2	.	TRBV6-2/TRBV6-3	TRBJ2-2	CASSYLAGGTNTGELFF	TGTGCCAGCAGTTACTTAGCGGGGGGGACGAACACCGGGGAGCTGTTTTTT
.	.	TRBV20-1	TRBJ1-1	CSASPVQGLNTEAFF	TGCAGTGCTAGTCCGGTACAGGGACTGAACACTGAAGCTTTCTTT
.	once	TRBV19	TRBJ1-2	CASSMSGGPEGYGYTF	TGTGCCAGTAGTATGTCAGGAGGCCCGGAAGGCTATGGCTACACCTTC
.	.	TRBV27	TRBJ1-5	CASSVRPGGDQPQHF	TGTGCCAGCAGTGTCAGACCCGGGGGGGATCAGCCCCAGCATTTT
.	.	TRBV7-9	TRBJ1-2	CASSTQTPSNYGYTF	TGTGCCAGCAGCACTCAGACACCTTCAAACTATGGCTACACCTTC
TRBD1	.	TRBV18	TRBJ1-2	CASSPPFRGHGYTF	TGTGCCAGCTCACCACCGTTCAGGGGGCATGGCTACACCTTC
.	.	TRBV7-2	TRBJ2-1	CASTLRGNEQFF	TGTGCCAGCACGCTTAGGGGGAATGAGCAGTTCTTC
.	many	TRBV16	TRBJ1-1	CASSPGTPQWNTEAFF	TGTGCCAGCAGCCCCGGGACACCCCAATGGAACACTGAAGCTTTCTTT
.	.	TRBV27	TRBJ1-1	CASRVRLQGGRSLNTEAFF	TGTGCCAGCAGGGTTCGCCTACAGGGCGGGAGATCATTGAACACTGAAGCTTTCTTT
TRBD2	.	TRBV3-1/TRBV3-2	TRBJ2-5	CASSQDYSGGPQETQYF	TGTGCCAGCAGCCAAGATTATAGCGGGGGGCCCCAAGAGACCCAGTACTTC
TRBD2	.	TRBV5-4	TRBJ2-1	CASSLMGLAGGNEQFF	TGTGCCAGCAGCTTAATGGGGCTAGCGGGGGGAAATGAGCAGTTCTTC
.	.	TRBV18	TRBJ1-3	CASSRWTGVASSGNTIYF	TGTGCCAGCTCACGATGGACCGGGGTGGCGAGCTCTGGAAACACCATATATTTT